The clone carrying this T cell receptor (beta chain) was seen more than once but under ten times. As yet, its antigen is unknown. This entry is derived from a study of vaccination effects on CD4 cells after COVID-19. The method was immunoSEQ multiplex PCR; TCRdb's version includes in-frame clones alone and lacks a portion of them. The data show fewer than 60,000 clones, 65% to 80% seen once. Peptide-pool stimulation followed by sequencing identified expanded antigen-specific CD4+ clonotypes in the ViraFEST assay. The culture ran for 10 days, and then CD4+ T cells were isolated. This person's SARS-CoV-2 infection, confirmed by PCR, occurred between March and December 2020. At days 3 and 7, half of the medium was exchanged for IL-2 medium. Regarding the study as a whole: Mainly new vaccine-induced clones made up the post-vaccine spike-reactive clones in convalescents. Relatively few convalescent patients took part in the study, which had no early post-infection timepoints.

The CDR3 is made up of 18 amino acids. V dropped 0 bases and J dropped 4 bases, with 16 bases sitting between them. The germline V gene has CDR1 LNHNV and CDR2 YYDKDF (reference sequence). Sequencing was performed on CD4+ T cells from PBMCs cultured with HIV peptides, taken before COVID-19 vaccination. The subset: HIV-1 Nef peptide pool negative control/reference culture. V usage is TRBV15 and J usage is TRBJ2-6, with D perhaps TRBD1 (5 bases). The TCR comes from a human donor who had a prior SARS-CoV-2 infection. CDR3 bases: TGTGCCACCAGCAGAGATTTTCTTGAAGGGGCAGGGGCCAACGTCCTGACTTTC. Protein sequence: CATSRDFLEGAGANVLTF.